A single sample is the source of the 5 T cell receptor beta chains below, sequenced in a study of blood T cells in healthy people across ages. A second PCR of 7 to 11 cycles used a sample-barcoded 5' primer and a J-beta primer mix. TCRdb ran MiXCR on the 5' RACE reads and lists one entry per CDR3 protein. Among approximately 810,000 distinct CDR3 sequences listed, around 36% were seen once. Sequencing was done on a sample of blood. The receptors stem from a young man in good health.

V usage is TRBV12-3 or TRBV12-4 and J usage is TRBJ1-1; the D gene is possibly TRBD1 (5 bases). This CDR3 comprises 14 residues. V was shortened by 0 bases and J by 7 bases, with 12 bases between the two germline ends. CDR3 nucleotide sequence: TGTGCCAGCAGTTTAGCAGGGGCTAGGGGTGAAGCTTTCTTT. As protein: CASSLAGARGEAFF.

The J gene is TRBJ2-1, the V gene TRBV5-1, with D perhaps TRBD2 (5 bases). The V end was cut by 4 bases, the J end by 8 bases, with 19 bases between. Germline-derived CDR1 and CDR2 are SGHRS and YFSETQ. This CDR3 has 15 amino acids. In DNA form, the CDR3 reads TGCGCCAGCAGCAGAGGGTATCTGCCCGAACATGAGCAGTTCTTC. It is translated as CASSRGYLPEHEQFF.

This clonotype came up a few times. This chain uses TRBV6-2 or TRBV6-3 with TRBJ2-3; D is perhaps TRBD1 or TRBD2 (5 bases each). V lost 2 bases and J lost 4, with 16 bases in between. This CDR3 comprises 16 residues. The germline CDR1 and CDR2 sequences are MNHEY and SVGEGT. CDR3 sequence reads: CASSYAFGTRADTQYF. Written as DNA, the CDR3 is TGTGCCAGCAGTTACGCTTTTGGGACGCGGGCAGATACGCAGTATTTT.

Turning to this clonotype: This may come from a read error, since a much larger clone is one base off. The chain uses TRBV5-5 and TRBJ1-2, with D possibly TRBD1 on 6 matching bases. CDR3 length equals 16 residues. Germline V gene lookup returns CDR1 SGHKS and CDR2 YYEKEE (reference sequence). CDR3: CASSLETGYDNCGYTF. The CDR3 nucleotides are TGTGCCAGCAGCCTGGAGACAGGTTACGACAACTGTGGCTACACCTTC.

This clonotype has a handful of counts. The chain uses TRBV3-1 and TRBJ1-2, with D unclear. Germline V gene data show CDR1 as LGHDT and CDR2 as YNNKEL (reference sequence). V was trimmed by 2 bases and J by 8 bases, leaving 6 bases between them. The length of the CDR3 is 11 residues. Here the CDR3 reads CASSQSGGYTF. CDR3 nucleotides: TGTGCCAGCAGCCAATCGGGAGGCTACACCTTC.